The 30 T cell receptor beta chains listed next were all sequenced from one sample in a study of siplizumab effects on memory and regulatory T cells. TCRdb keeps only in-frame clones here, not all; method: immunoSEQ multiplex PCR. This sample has approximately 100,000 clones, with roughly 94% found just once. Sequenced: Tregs sorted from blood. The receptors come from a human donor in good health.

V and J are TRBV6-4 and TRBJ1-4; D remains unclear. This CDR3 has 16 residues. Germline V gene lookup returns CDR1 MRHNA and CDR2 SNTAGT. V was trimmed by 0 bases and J by 7 bases, leaving 15 bases between them. The CDR3 protein is CASSDSTTLTVEKLFF. CDR3 in DNA: TGTGCCAGCAGTGACTCGACTACCTTGACGGTTGAAAAACTGTTTTTT.

The CDR3 loop reads CASSPFGTPTYEQYF. CDR3 bases: TGTGCCAGCTCACCGTTCGGGACTCCTACCTACGAGCAGTACTTC. The V and J genes are TRBV18 and TRBJ2-7, with D possibly matching TRBD2 (6 bases). The CDR3 consists of 15 residues. Germline CDR1 KGHSH, CDR2 LQKENI. V dropped 3 bases and J dropped 2 bases, with 14 bases sitting between them.

This sequence joins TRBV7-9 and TRBJ2-3, with a weak D call TRBD2 (5 bases). V was pared by 5 bases and J by 4 bases, with 16 bases between. The length of the CDR3 is 15 residues. In germline, CDR1 is SEHNR, CDR2 FQNEAQ (reference sequence). CDR3 amino acids: CASSQPGTLADTQYF. Here the CDR3 DNA reads TGTGCCAGCAGCCAGCCGGGAACCCTAGCAGATACGCAGTATTTT. Full variable domain (missing parts from reference TRBV7-9 and TRBJ2-3): DTGVSQNPRHKITKRGQNVTFRCDPISEHNRLYWYRQTLGQGPEFLTYFQNEAQLEKSRLLSDRFSAERPKGSFSTLEIQRTEQGDSAMYLCASSQPGTLADTQYFGPGTRLTVL.

Only one count was recorded for this clone. The V and J genes are TRBV6-5 and TRBJ1-2, with D unclear. The CDR3 contains 15 residues. The ends were cut back, 5 bases at V and 4 bases at J, with 17 bases in the middle. The germline gives CDR1 MNHEY, CDR2 SVGAGI. In DNA form, the CDR3 reads TGTGCCAGCAGTCCACCCAGTCGGGGTTCCTATGGCTACACCTTC. Protein sequence: CASSPPSRGSYGYTF.

The gene calls are TRBV9 and TRBJ1-1; D may be TRBD1 (5 bases). V lost 4 bases and J 5 bases, leaving 24 bases between the germline ends. Germline CDR1 SGDLS, CDR2 YYNGEE. There are 17 residues in the CDR3. The chain's CDR3 is CASSREPLRGGGTEAFF. CDR3 coding DNA: TGTGCCAGCAGCAGAGAGCCTCTCCGGGGCGGAGGTACTGAAGCTTTCTTT.

The V and J genes are TRBV30 and TRBJ2-7; D is uncertain. From germline, CDR1 is GTSNPN and CDR2 SVGIG (reference sequence). The CDR3 has 11 amino acids. Trimming took 1 base from V and 3 from J, leaving 4 bases between them. CDR3 nucleotide sequence: TGTGCCTGGAGTGCGAGCTACGAGCAGTACTTC. Translating it yields CAWSASYEQYF.

The chain joins TRBV7-9 to TRBJ2-3; TRBD2 agrees at 9 bases. The CDR3 totals 17 residues. CDR1 and CDR2 (germline): SEHNR, FQNEAQ (reference sequence). The J segment lost 3 bases and the V segment lost 5 bases, leaving 12 bases of the junction unmatched. CDR3 DNA: TGTGCCAGCAGCCCCCGGGGTAGCGGGGGTTGGACAGATACGCAGTATTTT. Its protein is CASSPRGSGGWTDTQYF.

The chain has TRBV7-8 and TRBJ2-7, with D perhaps TRBD1 or TRBD2 (5 bases each). The CDR3 has 18 residues. V shed 2 bases and J shed 6 bases, with 26 bases lying between them. Germline CDR1 reads SGHVS; CDR2 reads FQNEAQ. The chain's CDR3 is CASSLLPGRAAPRGEQYF. CDR3 nucleotides: TGTGCCAGCAGCTTATTACCGGGACGGGCAGCACCGAGGGGCGAGCAGTACTTC.

The sample holds a few counts of this clone. The chain is built from TRBV10-1 and TRBJ2-7, with D perhaps matching TRBD1 or TRBD2 (5 bases each). Trimming removed 4 bases from V and 5 bases from J, with 6 bases in between. Germline CDR1 and CDR2: WNHNN and SYGVQD (reference sequence). The CDR3 length is 11 residues. As DNA, the CDR3 is TGCGCCAGCAGTGTGGGGGACGAGCAGTACTTC. Translated, it gives CASSVGDEQYF.

The gene calls are TRBV6-5 and TRBJ2-4; D might be TRBD1 (5 bases). V lost 0 bases and J 1 base, leaving 10 bases between the germline ends. The CDR3 is made up of 16 amino acids. CDR1 and CDR2 from the germline V gene are MNHEY and SVGAGI. The CDR3: CASSYSMAGAKNIQYF. The CDR3 region has the DNA TGTGCCAGCAGTTACTCGATGGCAGGGGCCAAAAACATTCAGTACTTC.

This rearrangement joins TRBV5-1 to TRBJ1-2; TRBD1 agrees at 7 bases. With 4 bases clipped from V and 4 bases from J, the junction kept 4 bases outside the gene matches. The V gene's germline CDR1 is SGHRS and CDR2 YFSETQ. CDR3 length: 13 amino acids. The CDR3 DNA follows: TGCGCCAGCAGCGCGGACAGGATCTATGGCTACACCTTC. It encodes CASSADRIYGYTF.

This clone was detected a few times. V usage is TRBV18 and J usage is TRBJ1-3; no clear D. The CDR3 has 15 residues. Germline lookup yields CDR1 KGHSH and CDR2 LQKENI. Trimming shortened V by 3 bases and J by 0 bases, and 9 bases separated the two germline ends. DNA for the CDR3: TGTGCCAGCTCACCCGAGCGAAGCTCTGGAAACACCATATATTTT. Its translation: CASSPERSSGNTIYF.

The J gene is TRBJ1-2, the V gene TRBV11-2, with 8 bases matching TRBD1. The CDR3 totals 15 residues. V trimming: 4 bases; J trimming: 4 bases; junction bases outside the gene matches: 8. Looked up from germline, CDR1 is SGHAT and CDR2 is FQNNGV. The CDR3 loop reads CASSSGQGKGYGYTF. The CDR3 bases are TGTGCCAGCAGCTCCGGACAGGGAAAGGGCTATGGCTACACCTTC.

The V gene is TRBV19, the J gene TRBJ2-3; 7 bases agree with TRBD2. This CDR3 has 14 residues. Per germline, CDR1 LNHDA and CDR2 SQIVND (reference sequence). CDR3 bases: TGTGCTCCCTGGGGGGGAGGGAGCACAGATACGCAGTATTTT. Amino acid sequence: CAPWGGGSTDTQYF.

This chain joins TRBV18 and TRBJ1-2; 8 positions match TRBD1. Germline CDR1 is KGHSH and CDR2 is LQKENI. This CDR3 has 14 residues. With 0 bases clipped from V and 7 bases from J, the junction kept 4 bases outside the gene matches. The CDR3 DNA reads as TGTGCCAGCTCACCACCGGGACAGGAGCGTGGCTACACCTTC. Translated, it gives CASSPPGQERGYTF.

CDR3 coding DNA: TGTGCCAGTAGTATCAGGACCTACTCAAATCAGCCCCAGCATTTT. As protein: CASSIRTYSNQPQHF. V and J are TRBV19 and TRBJ1-5, with no clear D. This CDR3 spans 15 amino acids. Germline CDR1 reads LNHDA; CDR2 reads SQIVND (reference sequence). V was pared by 3 bases and J by 4 bases, with 13 bases between.

A single count supports this clone. This chain links TRBV27 with TRBJ1-1; 8 bases match TRBD1. This CDR3 spans 18 amino acids. Germline CDR1 MNHEY, CDR2 SMNVEV (reference sequence). J lost 1 base, V lost 5 bases, and 15 bases had no gene match. The CDR3 region has the DNA TGTGCCAGCAGTCCTCGGACAGGGACGATCATAAGGAACACTGAAGCTTTCTTT. Translating it yields CASSPRTGTIIRNTEAFF.

The V call is TRBV21-1, the J call TRBJ1-2; no check of the table's D call, TRBD1, against the DNA was made. TRBV21-1 is flagged as a pseudogene. This CDR3 comprises 15 residues. Here the CDR3 reads CASSKEDETGYGYTF. The CDR3 nucleotides are TGTGCCAGCAGCAAAGAGGACGAGACAGGGTATGGCTACACCTTC.

The chain carries TRBV10-2 and TRBJ2-3; D is undetermined. Germline V CDR1 and CDR2: WSHSY, SAAADI. V was trimmed by 4 bases and J by 4 bases, leaving 6 bases between them. The CDR3 loop spans 12 amino acids. The CDR3: CASSGAADTQYF. The CDR3 DNA is TGCGCCAGCAGTGGGGCTGCAGATACGCAGTATTTT.

J is TRBJ2-1 and V is TRBV2; possible D gene TRBD1, 5 bases. Germline CDR1 SNHLY, CDR2 FYNNEI. The CDR3 is 13 residues long. With 2 bases removed from V and 8 bases from J, the gap between germline ends came to 10 bases. The CDR3 region is CASSEQGVDEQFF. CDR3 in DNA: TGTGCCAGCAGTGAACAAGGGGTGGATGAGCAGTTCTTC.

The rearrangement uses TRBV5-1 and TRBJ2-5, with TRBD2 identical over 10 bases. Germline CDR1 is SGHRS and CDR2 is YFSETQ. Trimming at V came to 3 bases and at J to 5 bases, leaving 7 bases not matched to a gene. The CDR3 has 15 amino acids. CDR3 loop: CASSSNSGGAETQYF. In DNA form, the CDR3 reads TGCGCCAGCAGCTCCAACAGCGGGGGGGCGGAGACCCAGTACTTC.

This chain connects TRBV12-1 to TRBJ1-1. TRBV12-1 is a listed pseudogene. The length of the CDR3 is 16 residues. CDR3 coding DNA: TGTGCCAGCAGCTTTGCGCGGCAGCCCATGAACACTGAAGCTTTCTTT. Translation gives CASSFARQPMNTEAFF.

The rearrangement joins TRBV7-9 to TRBJ2-7, with 8 bases identical to TRBD1. Per the germline V gene, CDR1 is SEHNR and CDR2 is FQNEAQ (reference sequence). CDR3 length: 14 residues. V lost 1 base, J lost 2 bases, and 1 base stayed unmatched. CDR3 in amino acids: CASSLGQGTYEQYF. The CDR3 DNA reads TGTGCCAGCAGCTTAGGACAGGGGACCTACGAGCAGTACTTC.

CDR3 bases: TGTGCCAGCTCCCGGGGGGCAGGGACGGCCAAAAACATTCAGTACTTC. Its protein product is CASSRGAGTAKNIQYF. The chain employs TRBV18 and TRBJ2-4, with D possibly TRBD2 on 7 matching bases. Germline lookup yields CDR1 KGHSH and CDR2 LQKENI. The CDR3 is made up of 16 amino acids. V was cut by 6 bases and J by 1 base, with 16 bases left in between.

The chain recombines TRBV6-1 with TRBJ1-2, with a weak D call TRBD1 (6 bases). The CDR3 spans 15 residues. Germline values: CDR1 MNHNS, CDR2 SASEGT. V was clipped by 7 bases and J by 0 bases, with 15 bases between them. The CDR3 region has the DNA TGTGCCAGCATCGACGGGGGGGCCTCTAACTATGGCTACACCTTC. Translating it yields CASIDGGASNYGYTF.

The genes are TRBV11-2 and TRBJ2-5; D is possibly TRBD1 or TRBD2 (5 bases each). This CDR3 is built from 15 residues. The germline V gene has CDR1 SGHAT and CDR2 FQNNGV. Between the trimmed V and J ends, which lost 5 bases and 1 base, there was a span of 14 bases. This CDR3 reads CASSRSTGTQETQYF. The CDR3 coding sequence is TGTGCCAGCAGCCGCAGTACCGGGACCCAAGAGACCCAGTACTTC.

This chain joins TRBV5-1 and TRBJ2-3; 10 nucleotides line up with TRBD1. J was trimmed by 6 bases and V by 3 bases; bases with no gene match: 4. The germline gives CDR1 SGHRS, CDR2 YFSETQ. The CDR3 has 14 amino acids. The chain's CDR3 is CASSSTGGRDTQYF. The CDR3 DNA sequence: TGCGCCAGCAGCTCGACAGGGGGCAGGGATACGCAGTATTTT. Combining the CDR3 with reference TRBV5-1 and TRBJ2-3 gives the whole variable domain KAGVTQTPRYLIKTRGQQVTLSCSPISGHRSVSWYQQTPGQGLQFLFEYFSETQRNKGNFPGRFSGRQFSNSRSEMNVSTLELGDSALYLCASSSTGGRDTQYFGPGTRLTVL.

This chain links TRBV7-9 with TRBJ2-2; 7 nucleotides line up with TRBD2. The germline gives CDR1 SEHNR, CDR2 FQNEAQ (reference sequence). V shed 1 base, J shed 6 bases, and the junction held 2 bases outside the gene matches. CDR3 length: 14 residues. The CDR3 here is CASSLVAGAGELFF. CDR3 nucleotide sequence: TGTGCCAGCAGCTTAGTTGCGGGGGCCGGGGAGCTGTTTTTT.

The chain uses TRBV7-9 and TRBJ2-5; TRBD1 might be the D (6 bases). The germline V and J ends were trimmed by 5 bases and 2 bases, with 21 bases remaining between them. CDR3 size: 17 residues. Germline V gene data show CDR1 as SEHNR and CDR2 as FQNEAQ (reference sequence). This CDR3 reads CASSHTLNAGAQETQYF. The CDR3 nucleotides are TGTGCCAGCAGCCACACCCTGAATGCAGGGGCTCAAGAGACCCAGTACTTC.

This rearrangement joins TRBV19 to TRBJ2-2; TRBD1 or TRBD2 may be the D gene (6 bases each). CDR3 length: 18 residues. Deletions cut 5 bases from V and 7 bases from J, with 26 bases between. Germline-derived CDR1 and CDR2 are LNHDA and SQIVND (reference sequence). The CDR3 DNA is TGTGCCAGTAGTTACCCCTTGACGGGGGCGGGCCGAGACGGGGAGCTGTTTTTT. Translation gives CASSYPLTGAGRDGELFF. The full variable domain, rest sourced from reference TRBV19 and TRBJ2-2, is DGGITQSPKYLFRKEGQNVTLSCEQNLNHDAMYWYRQDPGQGLRLIYYSQIVNDFQKGDIAEGYSVSREKKESFPLTVTSAQKNPTAFYLCASSYPLTGAGRDGELFFGEGSRLTVL.